The present T cell receptor (beta chain) was sequenced within a study of blood T cell repertoires in COVID-19 (dated by TCRdb to 2020 to 2021). Notes on the research overall: Samples covering the acute and convalescent phases of COVID-19 were provided by collaborators in the United States, Italy and Spain. The prospective study material was composed of cDNA or gDNA derived from T cells, B-cell-depleted T cells, or PBMCs. Deeply sampled blood TCRbeta repertoires from subjects exposed to, actively infected with, or recovered from COVID-19 were included in the dataset. The repertoires were released in a freely available public database meant as a resource for research on the immune response to SARS-CoV-2. The samples were drawn from the first 160 participants of the ongoing ImmuneRACE study and from 1,254 subjects provided by 6 global collaborators. Sample metadata almost always included a de-identified subject ID, COVID-19 status, age in years and sex. Where HLA class I and class II types were available, the types were taken from metadata supplied by the sample provider, not from assay-based typing.

To note about this clone: The antigen it recognizes is unknown. The input lacks base qualities; no much larger clone sits a single base away.

The immunoSEQ Assay, a bias-controlled multiplex PCR, was used to amplify TCRbeta CDR3 regions from genomic DNA. In the authors' own workflow: The number of nucleated cells in each sample was estimated by amplification of reference gene primers within the assay. Sequence reads were collapsed and filtered to measure the absolute abundance of every unique TCRbeta CDR3 rearrangement. For each sample, productive Simpson clonality was calculated as the square root of Simpson's diversity index over productive rearrangements. The immuneACCESS repertoire file appears here via TCRdb, limited to in-frame rearrangements. These files lack a portion of the clones; in checked studies, under half of the deficit traces to unresolved V genes, and the cause of the others is not known. D and trimming come from the DNA, and the V and J calls and clone size come from that table. The sample table shows 350,000 to 400,000 clones, and about nine tenths are seen once. Clones ranked in the top ten supply roughly 0.9% of the sample.

Participants in the prospective study were enrolled through a virtual design, were aged about 18 to 100 years, and lived in about 25 United States geographic areas. Cohort assignment in the prospective study relied on participant-reported clinical history from a screening survey and a study questionnaire. A participant counted as exposed if, within 2 weeks of entering the study, that participant had been in contact with someone who had a PCR-confirmed or clinician-diagnosed COVID-19 case. In the prospective study, mobile phlebotomists collected whole blood, serum and a nasopharyngeal or oropharyngeal swab from each participant. Participants in the prospective study had the option to provide additional blood draws and questionnaires over an approximately two-month period. Prospective study blood samples were shipped either frozen or at room temperature before DNA extraction. Its CDR3 holds 15 amino acids, cysteine through phenylalanine. Only the CDR3 DNA stays, 45 bases, in frame from base 1. From the germline V gene, CDR1 is SGHVS and CDR2 is FNYEAQ. A distance of 9 bases separates the germline ends of V and J, which lose 1 base and 0 bases respectively.

What the work shows at the level of the full study, not this receptor alone: Clinical and demographic metadata were provided uncurated, with the amount varying by source and participant.

The sample taken for sequencing was PBMCs or T cells enriched from blood (not recorded which). The chain was built from TRBV7-6 and TRBJ1-1; no D segment can be confidently identified. The TCR originated in a woman aged 40-49 years who had been exposed to COVID-19. The DNA sequence follows: TGTGCCAGCAGCTTAGAGTTAGCCATGAACACTGAAGCTTTCTTT. Translated, it gives CASSLELAMNTEAFF.